This is a list of T cell receptor beta chains from one sample in a study of cytomegalovirus exposure and HLA in healthy donors. Only in-frame clones appear in the TCRdb table, and some are missing; sequencing was by immunoSEQ multiplex PCR. The data show 90,000 to 120,000 clones, with more than 60% seen just once and roughly 5.6% held by the top ten. Sequencing was done on a sample of PBMCs. The receptors come from a female donor in good health and CMV-seropositive. The CDR3 runs from the conserved cysteine through the conserved F or W. Fields, in order: D gene, clone size, J gene, CDR3 length, V gene, CDR3 DNA, CDR3 protein. The D gene is left open where the match is weak. A row's size may be missing; if present it is once, few, many or a size class.

.	few	TRBJ1-1	15	TRBV11-2	TGTGCCAGCAGCTTAACACAGGGCTGGAACACTGAAGCTTTCTTT	CASSLTQGWNTEAFF
.	.	TRBJ2-7	13	TRBV11-2	TGTGCCAGCAGCTTAGGGCTCCTAGGAAAGCAGTACTTC	CASSLGLLGKQYF
.	medium-sized	TRBJ2-7	15	TRBV6-1	TGTGCCAGCAGTGAAGTCGGAGACAGCGCCTACGAGCAGTACTTC	CASSEVGDSAYEQYF
.	.	TRBJ2-5	14	TRBV7-2	TGTGCCAGCAGCCTCGGGGGGCGGGGAGAGACCCAGTACTTC	CASSLGGRGETQYF
TRBD1	.	TRBJ1-5	14	TRBV28	TGTGCCAGCAGTTCACAGGGGCCGGGCCAGCCCCAGCATTTT	CASSSQGPGQPQHF
.	.	TRBJ1-1	15	TRBV4-1	TGCGCCAGCAGCCCAACCCTGGGCAGGAACACTGAAGCTTTCTTT	CASSPTLGRNTEAFF
.	.	TRBJ2-4	14	TRBV4-1	TGCGCCAGCAGCCAAGAAGGCGACTCGCGGGAAAAGTACTTC	CASSQEGDSREKYF
.	.	TRBJ2-5	16	TRBV5-4	TGTGCCAGCAGCTTGGTCCGACGGACAAACCAAGAGACCCAGTACTTC	CASSLVRRTNQETQYF
TRBD2	.	TRBJ2-5	15	TRBV11-1	TGTGCCAGCACTGGTCGACTAGCGGCCCAAGAGACCCAGTACTTC	CASTGRLAAQETQYF
TRBD2	.	TRBJ2-2	18	TRBV4-1	TGCGCCAGCAGCCGAAAATCTGCGGCGGGAGGGCCAAGCGGGGAGCTGTTTTTT	CASSRKSAAGGPSGELFF
TRBD1	.	TRBJ2-5	15	TRBV29-1	TGCAGCGTTGAAGGAGAGACAGGGGCCCAAGAGACCCAGTACTTC	CSVEGETGAQETQYF
.	once	TRBJ2-1	16	TRBV5-1	TGCGCCAGCAGCCGGCTGTCTTCGCAGGCCTACAATGAGCAGTTCTTC	CASSRLSSQAYNEQFF
TRBD1	.	TRBJ1-1	11	TRBV20-1	TGCGGGTTGACAGGGCGCACTGAAGCTTTCTTT	CGLTGRTEAFF
TRBD1	.	TRBJ1-1	13	TRBV10-3	TGTGCCATCAGCACAGGGGGGAGTACTGAAGCTTTCTTT	CAISTGGSTEAFF
.	.	TRBJ2-1	14	TRBV7-3	TGTGCCAGCAGCTTCCTGGACTCTAGCAATGAGCAGTTCTTC	CASSFLDSSNEQFF
TRBD1	.	TRBJ1-6	14	TRBV30	TGTGCCTGGAGCCTGGGACAGAATAATTCACCCCTCCACTTT	CAWSLGQNNSPLHF
TRBD1	.	TRBJ1-2	15	TRBV7-9	TGTGCCAGCAGCGAACAGGGGAAGGCTAACTATGGCTACACCTTC	CASSEQGKANYGYTF
TRBD2	.	TRBJ2-7	13	TRBV2	TGTGCCAGCAAGACTAGCGAATCCTACGAGCAGTACTTC	CASKTSESYEQYF
.	.	TRBJ2-2	15	TRBV5-1	TGCGCCAGCAGCCCTGATGGTCTAGCCGGCGGGGAGCTGTTTTTT	CASSPDGLAGGELFF
TRBD2	.	TRBJ2-2	16	TRBV11-2	TGTGCCAGCAGCTTAGGTGCGAGCGGGGTTACCGGGGAGCTGTTTTTT	CASSLGASGVTGELFF
.	.	TRBJ2-5	13	TRBV7-3	TGTGCCAGCAGCTTGGAGGTACAAGAGACCCAGTACTTC	CASSLEVQETQYF
.	few	TRBJ2-1	13	TRBV29-1	TGCAGCGGCGTAGGCGGGCCCTACAATGAGCAGTTCTTC	CSGVGGPYNEQFF
TRBD2	.	TRBJ2-7	15	TRBV28	TGTGCCAGCACTAGGACTAGCGGGAGCTCCTACGAGCAGTACTTC	CASTRTSGSSYEQYF
TRBD2	once	TRBJ2-2	15	TRBV11-2	TGTGCCAGCAGCCCGCTAGCGGTGAACACCGGGGAGCTGTTTTTT	CASSPLAVNTGELFF
.	.	TRBJ2-2	16	TRBV18	TGTGCCAGCTCGCCGCGGGGCCGCCTACGCACCGGGGAGCTGTTTTTT	CASSPRGRLRTGELFF
.	.	TRBJ2-1	14	TRBV7-2	TGTGCCAGCAGCTTAGCGGGAGCCTCTCGAGGGCAGTTCTTC	CASSLAGASRGQFF
.	.	TRBJ2-2	15	TRBV7-8	TGTGCCAGCAGCTCTCGGGGAGGTCTCACCGGGGAGCTGTTTTTT	CASSSRGGLTGELFF
TRBD1	.	TRBJ2-1	12	TRBV11-2	TGTGCCAGCAGCCGACAGGGAAATGAGCAGTTCTTC	CASSRQGNEQFF
.	.	TRBJ1-2	11	TRBV21-1	TGTTACCCGCACAAGAGGGATGGCTACACCTTC	CYPHKRDGYTF
TRBD2	.	TRBJ2-1	19	TRBV29-1	TGCAGCGTTGACACACGCAGGGGGGTGACTAGCGGGAGGATCAATGAGCAGTTCTTC	CSVDTRRGVTSGRINEQFF
TRBD2	.	TRBJ2-1	16	TRBV7-2	TGTGCCAGCAGCTTGCTTAGCGGGGCCTCCTACAATGAGCAGTTCTTC	CASSLLSGASYNEQFF
.	.	TRBJ2-7	16	TRBV10-1	TGCGCCAGCAGTGAGGGTTGGCAGGGGTCCTCCTACGAGCAGTACTTC	CASSEGWQGSSYEQYF
.	.	TRBJ2-2	16	TRBV29-1	TGCAGCGTTGAAGAGGTGCGGGGAGGTGGGACCGGGGAGCTGTTTTTT	CSVEEVRGGGTGELFF
TRBD2	.	TRBJ2-5	16	TRBV5-4	TGTGCCAGCAGCCCCCGGGGAAGCGGGGGTGGAGAGACCCAGTACTTC	CASSPRGSGGGETQYF
.	.	TRBJ1-1	15	TRBV9	TGTGCCAGCAGCGCTGCTTCGGGGGTACTCAGGGAAGCTTTCTTT	CASSAASGVLREAFF
TRBD2	.	TRBJ2-1	16	TRBV27	TGTGCCAGCAGTTTAGCAGGGCGGGGGGTATACAATGAGCAGTTCTTC	CASSLAGRGVYNEQFF
TRBD2	.	TRBJ2-1	15	TRBV7-9	TGTGCCAGCAGTCGACGAAGCGGGGGGAGTCATGAGCAGTTCTTC	CASSRRSGGSHEQFF
.	.	TRBJ1-4	17	TRBV7-9	TGTGCCAGCAGCTTCTCCGGTAGCAGCGGTACTAATGAAAAACTGTTTTTT	CASSFSGSSGTNEKLFF
TRBD2	few	TRBJ2-3	17	TRBV4-1	TGCGCCAGCAGCCAGGACGTAGCGGGAGGGCTTAAAAATACGCAGTATTTT	CASSQDVAGGLKNTQYF
TRBD2	few	TRBJ2-7	15	TRBV6-5	TGTGCCAGCAGTTACTCGACGGGAGGAGGGTACGAGCAGTACTTC	CASSYSTGGGYEQYF
.	.	TRBJ1-5	15	TRBV6-1	TGTGCCAGCAGTGTGGGGACAAGGAAGGATCAGCCCCAGCATTTT	CASSVGTRKDQPQHF
.	.	TRBJ2-7	13	TRBV11-2	TGTGCCAGCAGCTATAATAGGGGGAGCGAGCAGTACTTC	CASSYNRGSEQYF
TRBD1	.	TRBJ2-7	13	TRBV28	TGTGCCAGCAGGGGGACAGGGGAACCGGTGCAGTACTTC	CASRGTGEPVQYF
.	.	TRBJ1-3	16	TRBV25-1	TGTGCCAGCAGATCCCCCTCCCGGGGCTCTGGAAACACCATATATTTT	CASRSPSRGSGNTIYF
TRBD1	.	TRBJ1-5	14	TRBV7-8	TGTGCCAGCAGCCGGGACAGGAATAATCAGCCCCAGCATTTT	CASSRDRNNQPQHF
.	.	TRBJ2-7	15	TRBV27	TGTGCCAGCAGTTCAAGGGGGACCTTTGGGGGCGAGCAGTACTTC	CASSSRGTFGGEQYF
TRBD1	.	TRBJ1-5	16	TRBV27	TGTGCCAGCAGAGGGGGCTCCGCGGGTAGCAATCAGCCCCAGCATTTT	CASRGGSAGSNQPQHF
TRBD2	.	TRBJ2-1	14	TRBV7-9	TGTGCCAGCAATCCGGGACTAGCTGGCAATGAGCAGTTCTTC	CASNPGLAGNEQFF
TRBD2	few	TRBJ2-3	15	TRBV5-1	TGCGCCAGCAGCTTTGGCCTAGCGGACACAGATACGCAGTATTTT	CASSFGLADTDTQYF